This T cell receptor (beta chain) came from a study of cytomegalovirus exposure and HLA in healthy donors. Notes on the study in general: Later on, a genetic analysis was performed. It linked a missense variant in DCLRE1C with V- and J-gene trimming of TCR beta.

PCR used 60 Vbeta primers and 13 Jbeta primers. Method: immunoSEQ multiplex PCR; TCRdb's copy keeps in-frame clones and lacks some. The data show under 140,000 clones, roughly 80% seen once. V lost 4 bases and J 4 bases, leaving 12 bases between the germline ends. Germline V CDR1 and CDR2: SGHRS, YFSETQ. The CDR3 length is 14 residues. Regarding this clone: What it binds is unknown.

The rearrangement uses TRBV5-1 and TRBJ2-1, with no clear D. The sequenced sample consisted of PBMCs. This TCR was recovered from a woman in her twenties or thirties in good health and CMV-seronegative. CDR3 DNA: TGCGCCAGCAGCAAGTATAGATCTTACAATGAGCAGTTCTTC. Its translation is CASSKYRSYNEQFF.